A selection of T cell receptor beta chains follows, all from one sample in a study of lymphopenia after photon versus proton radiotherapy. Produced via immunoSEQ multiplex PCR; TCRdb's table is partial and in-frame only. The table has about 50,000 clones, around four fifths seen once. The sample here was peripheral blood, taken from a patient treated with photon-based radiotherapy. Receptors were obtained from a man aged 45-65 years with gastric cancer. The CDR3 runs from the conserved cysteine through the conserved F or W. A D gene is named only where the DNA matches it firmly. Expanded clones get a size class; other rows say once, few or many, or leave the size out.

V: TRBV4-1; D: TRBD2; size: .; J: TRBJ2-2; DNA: TGCGCCAGCAGCCAAGAGGTAGTGGGTAGCGGGAGAACCAACACCGGGGAGCTGTTTTTT; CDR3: CASSQEVVGSGRTNTGELFF
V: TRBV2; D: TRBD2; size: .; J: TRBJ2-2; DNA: TGTGCCAGCAGTGAGACTAGCGGCACCGGGGAGCTGTTTTTT; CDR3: CASSETSGTGELFF
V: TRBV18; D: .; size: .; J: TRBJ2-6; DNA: TGTGCCAGCTCACCAGGCACCTCCTCTGGGGCCAACGTCCTGACTTTC; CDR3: CASSPGTSSGANVLTF
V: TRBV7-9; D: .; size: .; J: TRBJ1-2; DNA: TGTGCCAGCAGTCATGAGTGGGGTGACTATGGCTACACCTTC; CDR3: CASSHEWGDYGYTF
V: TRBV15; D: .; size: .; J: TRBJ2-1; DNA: TGTGCCACCAGCAGATCTGGGAGGCCTGGGGCTTACAATGAGCAGTTCTTC; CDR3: CATSRSGRPGAYNEQFF
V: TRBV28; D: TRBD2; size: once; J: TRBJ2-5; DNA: TGTGCCAGCAGTTTGTCACTAGCGGGGAACCAAGAGACCCAGTACTTC; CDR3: CASSLSLAGNQETQYF
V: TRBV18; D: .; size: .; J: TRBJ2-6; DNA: TGTGCCAGCTCACCACCGGGACGGGAGAACGTCCTGACTTTC; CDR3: CASSPPGRENVLTF
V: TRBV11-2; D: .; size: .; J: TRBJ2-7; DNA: TGTGCCAGCAGACAGACAGGTTTCTACGAGCAGTACTTC; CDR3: CASRQTGFYEQYF
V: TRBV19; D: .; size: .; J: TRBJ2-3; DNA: TGTGCCAGTAGTTTTAGTAGCGGATCTAGCACAGATACGCAGTATTTT; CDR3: CASSFSSGSSTDTQYF
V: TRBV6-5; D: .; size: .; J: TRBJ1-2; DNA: TGTGCCAGCAGTTTAGAAGGGTGGTATGGCTACACCTTC; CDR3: CASSLEGWYGYTF
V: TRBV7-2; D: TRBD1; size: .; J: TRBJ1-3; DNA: TGTGCCAGCAGCACGGGACAGGGAGGAAACACCATATATTTT; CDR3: CASSTGQGGNTIYF
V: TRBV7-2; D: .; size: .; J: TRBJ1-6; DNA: TGTGCCAGCAGCGTCGCAGGGCGGAATTCACCCCTCCACTTT; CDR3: CASSVAGRNSPLHF
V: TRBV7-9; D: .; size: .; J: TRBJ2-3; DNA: TGTGCCAGCAGGCCTCAGCTTTCTAGCACAGATACGCAGTATTTT; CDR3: CASRPQLSSTDTQYF
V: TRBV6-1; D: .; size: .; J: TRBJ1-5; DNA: TGTGCCAGCAGTGAACAGGCGGGGGGCAATCAGCCCCAGCATTTT; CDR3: CASSEQAGGNQPQHF
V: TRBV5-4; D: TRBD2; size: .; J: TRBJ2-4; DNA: TGTGCCAGCAGCAACTCCCCCGGACTAGCGGGAGGGAGATCCAAAAACATTCAGTACTTC; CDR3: CASSNSPGLAGGRSKNIQYF
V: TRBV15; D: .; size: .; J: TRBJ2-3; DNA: TGTGCCACCAGCAGAGATGAGAATACGCAGTATTTT; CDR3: CATSRDENTQYF
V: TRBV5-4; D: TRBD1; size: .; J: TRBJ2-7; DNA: TGTGCCAGCAGCTTGGACCCAGGGGGCGAGGCGGAGCAGTACTTC; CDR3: CASSLDPGGEAEQYF
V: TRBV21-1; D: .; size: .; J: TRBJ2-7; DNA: TGTGCCAGCAGCAAAGTTCTGTACGAGCAGTACTTC; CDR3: CASSKVLYEQYF
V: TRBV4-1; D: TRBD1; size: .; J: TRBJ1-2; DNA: TGCGCCAGCAGCCAAGCCCAGACAGGGGGCAACTATGGCTACACCTTC; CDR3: CASSQAQTGGNYGYTF
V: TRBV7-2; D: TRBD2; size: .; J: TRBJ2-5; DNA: TGTGCCAGCAGCCTGGGGGGGGACCAAGAGACCCAGTACTTC; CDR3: CASSLGGDQETQYF
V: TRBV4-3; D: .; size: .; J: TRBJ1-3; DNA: TGCGCCAGCAGCCGGACAGATGGAAACACCATATATTTT; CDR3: CASSRTDGNTIYF
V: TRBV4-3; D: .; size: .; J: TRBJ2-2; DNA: TGCGCCAGCAGCCAAGATAGACTTACCGGGGAGCTGTTTTTT; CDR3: CASSQDRLTGELFF
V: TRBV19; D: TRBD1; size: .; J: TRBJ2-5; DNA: TGTGCCAGTAGTACACAGGGGGCGAGGAAGGAGACCCAGTACTTC; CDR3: CASSTQGARKETQYF
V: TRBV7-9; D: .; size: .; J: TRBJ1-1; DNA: TGTGCCAGCAGCCGCCCCCCCTTTGAAGCTTTCTTT; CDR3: CASSRPPFEAFF
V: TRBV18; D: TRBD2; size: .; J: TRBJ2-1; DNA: TGTGCCAGCTCACCGGGGAGCGGGAGTTACAATGAGCAGTTCTTC; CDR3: CASSPGSGSYNEQFF